This T cell receptor beta chain was captured by sequencing in a study of T cell repertoires in cytomegalovirus infection. In the study overall: From public TCR beta signatures came an indication of both CMV infection and matching HLA type.

The germline gives CDR1 MNHEY, CDR2 SVGEGT. Deletions cut 5 bases from V and 2 bases from J, with 24 bases between. This CDR3 is 18 amino acids long. MiXCR, applied by TCRdb to the reads, yields one record per CDR3 protein. The data show more than 150,000 distinct CDR3 sequences, 20% to 25% seen once. V and J are TRBV6-2 or TRBV6-3 and TRBJ1-1; D is possibly TRBD1 (5 bases). The sequenced sample was PBMCs. This TCR was recovered from a human donor in good health (CMV status not recorded). Some clones in this sample may be carry-over from other donors' samples. The CDR3 DNA sequence: TGTGCCAGCAGTCGACCCATATTCAGTAGGACAAGTAACACTGAAGCTTTCTTT. Protein: CASSRPIFSRTSNTEAFF.